Here is one T cell receptor beta chain with its context. This record comes from a study of control samples from healthy donors and cancer patients. The germline CDR1 and CDR2 sequences are MNHEY and SVGAGI. V gave up 5 bases and J gave up 4 bases; unmatched junction bases: 6. CDR3 length: 15 residues. Only in-frame clones appear in the TCRdb table, and some are missing; sequencing was by immunoSEQ multiplex PCR. The data show just over 90,000 clones, around 83% seen once. The TCR sequence derives from a woman aged 45-65 years in good health. This chain connects TRBV6-5 to TRBJ2-4; 9 nucleotides agree with TRBD1. Sequencing was carried out using blood. The chain's CDR3 is CASSRPGQGKNIQYF. The CDR3 DNA is TGTGCCAGCAGTAGACCGGGACAGGGAAAAAACATTCAGTACTTC.